This passage covers 5 T cell receptor beta chains from one sample sequenced in a study of early T cells in non-severe SARS-CoV-2 infection. TCRdb ran MiXCR on the 5' RACE reads and lists one entry per CDR3 protein. The repertoire holds tens of thousands of distinct CDR3 sequences, with roughly an eighth as singletons. Sequenced sample: whole blood. These receptors originate from an adult who was a healthcare worker with PCR-confirmed SARS-CoV-2 infection or an uninfected control (not recorded which).

CDR3 amino acids: CASSMGPEYEQYF. The CDR3 bases are TGTGCCAGCAGCATGGGGCCGGAATACGAGCAGTACTTC. The V gene is TRBV9, the J gene TRBJ2-7; perhaps TRBD1 as D (5 bases). The CDR3 has 13 residues. Trimming took off 4 bases at V and 4 bases at J, with 12 bases between the two ends. Germline lookup yields CDR1 SGDLS and CDR2 YYNGEE.

This clonotype was seen many times. The chain has TRBV28 and TRBJ2-2; no clear D. Germline V gene sequence: CDR1 MDHEN, CDR2 SYDVKM. Trimming removed 3 bases from V and 8 bases from J, with 10 bases in between. The CDR3 totals 13 residues. CDR3 in amino acids: CASSFGPQGELFF. The CDR3 DNA reads TGTGCCAGCAGTTTTGGTCCCCAGGGGGAGCTGTTTTTT.

This clonotype occurred many times. The chain links TRBV10-2 to TRBJ2-1; D is uncertain. The CDR3 consists of 15 residues. From germline, CDR1 is WSHSY and CDR2 SAAADI. V lost 3 bases, J lost 8 bases, and 17 bases lay in between. CDR3 residues: CASSEISLAVYEQFF. In nucleotides, the CDR3 is TGCGCCAGCAGTGAAATCAGCTTGGCGGTTTATGAGCAGTTCTTC.

This clonotype was observed at least ten times. The gene calls are TRBV20-1 and TRBJ2-6; TRBD1 aligns across 8 bases. The germline CDR1 and CDR2 sequences are DFQATT and SNEGSKA (reference sequence). This CDR3 spans 16 amino acids. After removal of 6 bases from V and 0 bases from J, the junction contained 7 bases not matched to a gene. The CDR3 DNA is TGCAGTGCCCAAACAGGGGGGTTCTCTGGGGCCAACGTCCTGACTTTC. Its translation: CSAQTGGFSGANVLTF.

This clonotype came up once. The V and J genes are TRBV28 and TRBJ2-7; TRBD2 matches at 10 bases. The germline gives CDR1 MDHEN, CDR2 SYDVKM. The CDR3 runs 15 residues. V trimming: 6 bases; J trimming: 5 bases; junction bases outside the gene matches: 10. The CDR3 region has the DNA TGTGCCAGCAGCTCCGCTAGCGGGAGTACCCACGAGCAGTACTTC. It encodes CASSSASGSTHEQYF.